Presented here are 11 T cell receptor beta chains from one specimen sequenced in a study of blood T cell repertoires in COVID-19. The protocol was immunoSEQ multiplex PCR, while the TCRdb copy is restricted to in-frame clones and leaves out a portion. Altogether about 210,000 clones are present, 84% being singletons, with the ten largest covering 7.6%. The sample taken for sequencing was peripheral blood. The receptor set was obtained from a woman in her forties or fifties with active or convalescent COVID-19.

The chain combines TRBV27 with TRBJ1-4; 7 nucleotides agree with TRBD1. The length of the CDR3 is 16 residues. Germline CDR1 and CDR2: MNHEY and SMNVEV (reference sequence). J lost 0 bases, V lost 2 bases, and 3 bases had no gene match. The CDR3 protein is CASSLGQVATNEKLFF. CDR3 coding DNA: TGTGCCAGCAGTTTAGGACAGGTTGCAACTAATGAAAAACTGTTTTTT.

CDR3 DNA sequence: TGTGCCAGCAGCTTATATGCGGGGGCCGAGACCCAGTACTTC. It codes for CASSLYAGAETQYF. The chain recombines TRBV7-7 with TRBJ2-5; D possibly corresponds to TRBD2 (7 bases). The germline gives CDR1 SSHAT, CDR2 FNYEAQ (reference sequence). The V gene lost 2 bases and the J gene lost 5 bases, with 12 bases spanning the gap. The CDR3 is 14 amino acids.

The CDR3 loop is CASSFPGGNTEAFF. CDR3 DNA sequence: TGCGCCAGCAGCTTCCCGGGGGGGAACACTGAAGCTTTCTTT. This rearrangement joins TRBV5-1 to TRBJ1-1, with D maybe TRBD1 (5 bases). V lost 2 bases and J lost 1, with 9 bases in between. Germline CDR1 SGHRS, CDR2 YFSETQ. The CDR3 loop spans 14 amino acids.

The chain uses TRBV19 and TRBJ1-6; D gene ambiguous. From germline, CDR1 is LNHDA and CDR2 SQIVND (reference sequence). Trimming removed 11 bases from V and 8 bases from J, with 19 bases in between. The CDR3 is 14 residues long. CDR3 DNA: TGTGCCGCGTCCCGGAGGGCCGGCGATTCACCCCTCCACTTT. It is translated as CAASRRAGDSPLHF.

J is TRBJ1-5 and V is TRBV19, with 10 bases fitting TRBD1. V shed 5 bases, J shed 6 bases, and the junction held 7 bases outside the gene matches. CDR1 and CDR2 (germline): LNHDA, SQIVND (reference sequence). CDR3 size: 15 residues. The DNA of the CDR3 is TGTGCCAGTAGTTCGGACAGGGGGAGTAGTCAGCCCCAGCATTTT. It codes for CASSSDRGSSQPQHF.

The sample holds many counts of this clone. The CDR3, as DNA: TGTGCCGGCAGGAGGAACACCGGGGAGCTGTTTTTT. Protein: CAGRRNTGELFF. The rearrangement joins TRBV21-1 to TRBJ2-2; the table calls TRBD2, which could not be checked here. TRBV21-1 is a listed pseudogene. The CDR3 has 12 amino acids.

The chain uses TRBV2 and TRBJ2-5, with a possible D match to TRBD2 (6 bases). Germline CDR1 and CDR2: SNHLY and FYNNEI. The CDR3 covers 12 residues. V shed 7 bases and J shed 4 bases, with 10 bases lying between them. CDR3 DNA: TGTGCCAGCAACGGGGGAGGAGAGACCCAGTACTTC. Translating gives CASNGGGETQYF.

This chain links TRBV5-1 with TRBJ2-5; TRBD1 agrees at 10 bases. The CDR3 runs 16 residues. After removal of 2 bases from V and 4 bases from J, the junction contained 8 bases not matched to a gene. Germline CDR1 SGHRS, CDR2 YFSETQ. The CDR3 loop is CASSFSPGQGSETQYF. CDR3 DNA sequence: TGCGCCAGCAGCTTTTCACCGGGACAGGGGTCAGAGACCCAGTACTTC.

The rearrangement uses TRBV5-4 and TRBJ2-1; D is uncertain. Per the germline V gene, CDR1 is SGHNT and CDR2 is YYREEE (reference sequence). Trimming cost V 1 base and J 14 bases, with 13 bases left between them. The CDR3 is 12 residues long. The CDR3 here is CASSLLDSLEFF. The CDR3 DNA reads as TGTGCCAGCAGCTTGCTTGATAGCCTGGAGTTCTTC. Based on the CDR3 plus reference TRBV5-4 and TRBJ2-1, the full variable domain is ETGVTQSPTHLIKTRGQQVTLRCSSQSGHNTVSWYQQALGQGPQFIFQYYREEENGRGNFPPRFSGLQFPNYSSELNVNALELDDSALYLCASSLLDSLEFFGPGTRLTVL.

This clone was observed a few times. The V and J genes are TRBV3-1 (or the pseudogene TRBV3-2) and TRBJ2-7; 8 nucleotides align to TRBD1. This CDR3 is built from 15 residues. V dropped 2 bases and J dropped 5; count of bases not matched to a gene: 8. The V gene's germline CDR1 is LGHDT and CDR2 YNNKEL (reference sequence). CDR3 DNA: TGTGCCAGCAGCCAATTGCAGGGGGCGAGCGACGAGCAGTACTTC. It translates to CASSQLQGASDEQYF.

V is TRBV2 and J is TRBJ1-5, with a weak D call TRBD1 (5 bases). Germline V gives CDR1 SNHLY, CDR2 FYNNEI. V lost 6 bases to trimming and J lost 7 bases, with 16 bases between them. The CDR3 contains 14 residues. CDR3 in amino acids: CASRLRGSGQPQHF. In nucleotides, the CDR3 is TGTGCCAGCAGGCTACGGGGGTCGGGGCAGCCCCAGCATTTT.